This T cell receptor beta chain is drawn from a study of blood T cell repertoires in COVID-19. With 5 bases clipped from V and 1 base from J, the junction kept 6 bases outside the gene matches. CDR1 is PRHDT and CDR2 is FYEKMQ in the germline V gene (reference sequence). The CDR3 totals 15 residues. Repertoires were generated with immunoSEQ multiplex PCR, while TCRdb's copy carries only in-frame clones and drops some. Of approximately 140,000 clones detected, 70% to 90% appear once; the ten largest clones hold around 2.3%. The sample taken for sequencing was PBMCs or T cells enriched from blood (not recorded which). The sequence came from a woman in her forties or fifties who had recovered from COVID-19. This chain links TRBV13 with TRBJ1-1, with 8 bases matching TRBD1. CDR3 DNA sequence: TGTGCCAGCAGCCTAAGACAGGGGTGGAACACTGAAGCTTTCTTT. The encoded protein is CASSLRQGWNTEAFF. The variable domain in full, completed from reference TRBV13 and TRBJ1-1, reads AAGVIQSPRHLIKEKRETATLKCYPIPRHDTVYWYQQGPGQDPQFLISFYEKMQSDKGSIPDRFSAQQFSDYHSELNMSSLELGDSALYFCASSLRQGWNTEAFFGQGTRLTVV.